The 2 T cell receptor beta chains in this list originate from one sample, sequenced in a study of somatic mutations in cytotoxic T cells in rheumatoid arthritis. Here immunoSEQ multiplex PCR was the method, and the copy in TCRdb shows in-frame clones only, minus some. The data contain tens of thousands of clones, about four fifths of them seen just once; the ten biggest clones take up about 11%. The specimen sequenced was CD8+ T cells sorted from blood. These receptor sequences come from an adult with rheumatoid arthritis.

The rearrangement joins TRBV4-3 to TRBJ2-7; the D gene is possibly TRBD2 (7 bases). The CDR3 extends over 15 amino acids. Germline V CDR1 and CDR2: LGHNA, YSLEER. V was clipped by 1 base and J by 3 bases, with 13 bases between them. CDR3 bases: TGCGCCAGCAGCCAAGGACGGGGGGCCCTCTACGAGCAGTACTTC. Protein sequence: CASSQGRGALYEQYF.

Concerning this clone: One junction end does not reproduce the germline sequence, and a read error may be involved. The chain uses TRBV13 and TRBJ2-1, with TRBD1 matching over 9 bases. This CDR3 is built from 14 residues. The germline V gene encodes CDR1 PRHDT and CDR2 FYEKMQ (reference sequence). The DNA for the CDR3 is TGTGCCAGCAGCGTAGGACAGGGGTACAATGAGCAGTTCTTC. Translating it yields CASSVGQGYNEQFF.